This T cell receptor beta chain appears in the sequencing data of a study of PD-L1 blockade in urothelial cancer. Study details: Analyses used blood from 3 weeks (second dose) and 6 weeks after treatment start.

Measured with immunoSEQ multiplex PCR; TCRdb has only the in-frame clones, and not every one. Of tens of thousands of clones in the sample, roughly four fifths were seen once. Time point: pretreatment peripheral blood. The clonotype was recovered from a man between 65 and 80 years old with urothelial cancer. The sequencing here drew on PBMCs, taken around atezolizumab (anti-PD-L1) treatment.

Here the CDR3 DNA reads TGTGCCATCAGTGAGTCAGGAGGGGTTGGCGAGCAGTACTTC. Translated: CAISESGGVGEQYF. The J gene is TRBJ2-7, the V gene TRBV10-3; tentatively, D is TRBD2 (6 bases). From germline, CDR1 is ENHRY and CDR2 SYGVKD. Between the trimmed V and J ends, which lost 0 bases and 6 bases, there was a span of 12 bases. CDR3 length equals 14 residues.